The 9 T cell receptor beta chains below all came from one sample that was sequenced in a study of cytomegalovirus exposure and HLA in healthy donors. The PCR was carried out with 60 Vbeta primers and 13 Jbeta primers. The data were produced by immunoSEQ multiplex PCR, yet TCRdb's version contains in-frame clones alone and is incomplete. The table includes more than 200,000 clones, more than 75% detected once. The sequencing sample was made of PBMCs. The receptor set was obtained from a human donor in good health.

This clone showed up just once. The chain has TRBV5-1 and TRBJ2-7; TRBD1 might be the D (5 bases). The CDR3 runs 14 residues. V gave up 2 bases and J gave up 7 bases, with 16 bases separating them. Germline V gene sequence: CDR1 SGHRS, CDR2 YFSETQ. CDR3 nucleotides: TGCGCCAGCAGCTTACTACAGGACCACGGGGAGCAGTACTTC. Its protein is CASSLLQDHGEQYF.

V gene TRBV4-3 combines with J gene TRBJ2-3; 9 bases are shared with TRBD2. Germline V gene data show CDR1 as LGHNA and CDR2 as YSLEER. Trimming took 0 bases from V and 3 from J; bases not matched to a gene: 7. The CDR3 loop spans 17 amino acids. The CDR3 DNA is TGCGCCAGCAGCCAAGATCGGGCGGGAGGGCCAACAGATACGCAGTATTTT. It encodes CASSQDRAGGPTDTQYF.

The genes are TRBV19 and TRBJ2-3; D not resolved. Germline V gene sequence: CDR1 LNHDA, CDR2 SQIVND (reference sequence). V lost 3 bases and J 0 bases, leaving 19 bases between the germline ends. The CDR3 is made up of 18 amino acids. As DNA, the CDR3 is TGTGCCAGTAGTATGTGGAGTTTCGGCGGTGGGAGCACAGATACGCAGTATTTT. Its protein is CASSMWSFGGGSTDTQYF.

The chain uses TRBV28 and TRBJ2-1; 14 nucleotides line up with TRBD2. In germline, CDR1 is MDHEN, CDR2 SYDVKM. This CDR3 has 16 residues. V gave up 4 bases and J gave up 8 bases; unmatched junction bases: 7. The CDR3 loop is CASSSPGLAGVYEQFF. The CDR3 DNA sequence: TGTGCCAGCAGTTCACCGGGACTAGCGGGAGTTTATGAGCAGTTCTTC.

This chain joins TRBV27 and TRBJ1-2; no definite D call. The CDR3 runs to 13 residues. V dropped 2 bases and J dropped 10 bases, with 14 bases sitting between them. Germline V CDR1 and CDR2: MNHEY, SMNVEV (reference sequence). The CDR3 sequence is CASSLGVAADYTF. The CDR3, as DNA: TGTGCCAGCAGTTTAGGGGTGGCAGCGGACTACACCTTC.

The chain uses TRBV7-2 and TRBJ2-2, with TRBD2 identical over 7 bases. From germline, CDR1 is SGHTA and CDR2 FQGNSA. The CDR3 covers 18 residues. V lost 1 base, J lost 3 bases, and 11 bases stayed unmatched. Here the CDR3 reads CASSLGRLPAGDTGELFF. The CDR3 DNA reads TGTGCCAGCAGCTTAGGGCGACTACCTGCGGGGGACACCGGGGAGCTGTTTTTT.

This chain joins TRBV27 and TRBJ2-5; 7 bases match TRBD2. This CDR3 contains 13 residues. Per the germline V gene, CDR1 is MNHEY and CDR2 is SMNVEV (reference sequence). V lost 4 bases to trimming and J lost 5 bases; unmatched junction nucleotides: 4. The CDR3, as DNA: TGTGCCAGCAGTTCATGGGGGGGGGAGACCCAGTACTTC. This codes for CASSSWGGETQYF.

The chain joins TRBV19 to TRBJ1-2, with a weak D call TRBD1 (5 bases). The length of the CDR3 is 15 residues. The V and J ends lost 1 base and 4 bases respectively, with 13 bases between them. The germline gives CDR1 LNHDA, CDR2 SQIVND (reference sequence). The CDR3 protein is CASSIVMDIRYGYTF. CDR3 coding DNA: TGTGCCAGTAGTATAGTGATGGACATACGCTATGGCTACACCTTC.

The chain joins TRBV25-1 to TRBJ2-3; no clear D. The CDR3 has 16 amino acids. CDR1 is MGHDK and CDR2 is SYGVNS in the germline V gene. Trimming removed 2 bases at V and 0 bases at J, with 12 bases between. CDR3 protein: CASSEGLIPSTDTQYF. DNA for the CDR3: TGTGCCAGCAGTGAAGGGCTGATTCCTAGCACAGATACGCAGTATTTT.